These T cell receptor beta chains were read from a single sample in a study of blood T cell repertoires in COVID-19. The table came from immunoSEQ multiplex PCR; TCRdb's copy has only in-frame clones and leaves some out. The sample shows 40,000 to 60,000 clones, about nine tenths of them seen only once. What was sequenced was peripheral blood. The receptors originated from a woman aged 80 or over with COVID-19, enrolled during active disease. Each CDR3 is given without its conserved first and last residue. The D gene is left open where the match is weak.

TRBJ2-3,TRBV7-2,TRBD1,ASSQQLSGTGGGYTQY
TRBJ2-2,TRBV7-2,TRBD2,ASSFRAGGTTGELF
TRBJ1-5,TRBV27,TRBD1,ASSEGGEGNQPQH
TRBJ2-2,TRBV19,TRBD2,ASSILAGGRRTGELF
TRBJ1-2,TRBV3-1/TRBV3-2,TRBD1,ASSSTGADGYT
TRBJ2-1,TRBV11-2,TRBD2,ASSPAGTRVEEQF
TRBJ2-1,TRBV9,.,ASSVGTGRGYEQF
TRBJ1-2,TRBV19,.,ASTSEGYRANYGYT
TRBJ2-7,TRBV6-1,.,ASSDGQGGYEQY
TRBJ1-4,TRBV5-1,TRBD1,ASGRQGRGTNEKLF
TRBJ1-2,TRBV3-1/TRBV3-2,.,ASSQGHMTRGGYT
TRBJ1-2,TRBV30,.,ACNDIALGYT
TRBJ1-2,TRBV5-5,TRBD1,ASSLVGTGPVGYT
TRBJ2-7,TRBV28,TRBD1,ASRSGGTGVEQY
TRBJ1-2,TRBV27,.,ASRQDGANYGYT
TRBJ1-6,TRBV2,.,ASSASEAYNSPLH
TRBJ2-2,TRBV29-1,TRBD1,SARRAGTGNTGELF
TRBJ1-4,TRBV7-2,TRBD1,ASSRQGAGLREKLF
TRBJ1-1,TRBV5-6,.,ASRGNTEAF
TRBJ2-3,TRBV5-6,.,ASSLSRATDTQY
TRBJ2-7,TRBV28,.,ASSLSPYEQY
TRBJ2-1,TRBV19,.,ASSIRAGEQF
TRBJ2-6,TRBV19,.,ASSITGQPSGANVLT
TRBJ1-4,TRBV19,.,ASRIRRDSEKLF
TRBJ1-1,TRBV6-1,TRBD1,ASSGTGGIRVNTEAF
TRBJ2-2,TRBV2,TRBD2,ASSGLLAGTGELF
TRBJ1-1,TRBV6-5,.,ASSKPPHTF
TRBJ2-3,TRBV18,.,ASSSLTSFEGTDTQY
TRBJ1-2,TRBV7-2,.,ASSPSGLNYGYT
TRBJ1-1,TRBV11-2,TRBD1,ASSLGLGAGGRAF
TRBJ1-3,TRBV28,.,ASRTWGQGYSGNTIY
TRBJ1-1,TRBV4-2,TRBD1,ASSQVWPGGGNTEAF
TRBJ2-3,TRBV11-2,.,ASSFPHPPAKSTDTQY
TRBJ2-3,TRBV11-2,.,ASSDTGQTDTQY
TRBJ2-1,TRBV19,.,ASSIWGRNEQF
TRBJ1-4,TRBV9,TRBD1,ASSPRQGGNEKLF
TRBJ2-1,TRBV5-1,.,ASSLASNEQF